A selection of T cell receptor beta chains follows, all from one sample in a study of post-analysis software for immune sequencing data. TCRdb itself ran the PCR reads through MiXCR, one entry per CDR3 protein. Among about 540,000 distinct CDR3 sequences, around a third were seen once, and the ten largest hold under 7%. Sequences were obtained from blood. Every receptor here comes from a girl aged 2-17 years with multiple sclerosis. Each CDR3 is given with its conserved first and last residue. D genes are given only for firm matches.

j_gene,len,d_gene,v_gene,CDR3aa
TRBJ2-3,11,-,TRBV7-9,CASRWGDTQYF
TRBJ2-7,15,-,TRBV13,CASSLETAPLHEQYF
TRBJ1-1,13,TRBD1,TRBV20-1,CRTGQEANTEAFF
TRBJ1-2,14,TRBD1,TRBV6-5,CASSLRGPVYGYTF
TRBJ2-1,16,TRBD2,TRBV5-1,CASSYDGLATYNEQFF
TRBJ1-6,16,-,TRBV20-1,CSAIIAVGLSVTPLHF
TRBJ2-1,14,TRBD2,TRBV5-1,CASSPGTSYNEQFF
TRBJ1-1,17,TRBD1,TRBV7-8,CASRSQGGSRVNTEAFF
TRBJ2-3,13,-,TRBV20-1,CSAPTGERDTQYF
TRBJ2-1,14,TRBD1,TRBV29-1,CSVGDRSSYNEQFF
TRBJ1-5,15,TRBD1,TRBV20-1,CSALLGTDRNQPQHF
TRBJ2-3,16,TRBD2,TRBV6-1,CASSQLAGPDTDTQYF
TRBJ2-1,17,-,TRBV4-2,CASSQDRVGRSYNEQFF
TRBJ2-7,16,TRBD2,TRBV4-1,CASSQDGGGLQYEQYF
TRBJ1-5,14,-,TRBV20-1,CSAREGSGGQPQHF
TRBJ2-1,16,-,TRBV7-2,CASSLGVRVSYNEQFF
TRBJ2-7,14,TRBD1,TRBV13,CASSLGWTGYEQYF
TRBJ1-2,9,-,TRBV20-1,CSARNGYTF
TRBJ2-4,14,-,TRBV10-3,CAISESGHPDIQYF
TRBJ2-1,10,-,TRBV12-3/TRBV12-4,CASSRTVQFF
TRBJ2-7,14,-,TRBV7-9,CASSPSAVSYEQYF
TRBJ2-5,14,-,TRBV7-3,CASSLSQPTETQYF
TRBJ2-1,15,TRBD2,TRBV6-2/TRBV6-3,CASSYSSRGDFAQFF
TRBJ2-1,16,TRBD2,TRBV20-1,CSARDQTSGTYNEQFF
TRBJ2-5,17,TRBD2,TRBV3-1,CASSLPSGGRLQETQYF
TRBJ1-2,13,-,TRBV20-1,CSASSSREGGYTF
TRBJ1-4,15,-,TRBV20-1,CSARELRVAGEKLFF
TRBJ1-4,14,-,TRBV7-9,CASSRGRSDEKLFF
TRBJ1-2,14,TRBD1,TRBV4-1,CASSHSGQDYGYTF
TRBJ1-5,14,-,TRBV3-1,CASSQAPARGPQHF
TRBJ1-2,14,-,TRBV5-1,CASSLRTIENGYTF
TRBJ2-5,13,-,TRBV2,CASDNSYQETQYF
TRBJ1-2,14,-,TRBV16,CASSQSGDGYGYTF
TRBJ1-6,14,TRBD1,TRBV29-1,CSVPPWTRGSPLHF